This is a list of T cell receptor beta chains from one sample in a study of regulatory T cells in long-lasting Graves disease. Via MiXCR, TCRdb re-called the multiplex PCR reads, giving one row per CDR3 protein. The repertoire holds about 210,000 distinct CDR3 sequences, with roughly 20% as singletons. Another study also made use of these data, one on T cells in Graves' hyperthyroidism and ophthalmopathy.

Sequencing was performed on peripheral blood mononuclear cells (PBMCs), taken at new diagnosis, from a patient treated with antithyroid drugs. These TCRs come from a woman aged 25-40 years with Graves disease. Both conserved end residues are part of each CDR3. A D gene is named only where the DNA matches it firmly. Size is stated for part of the rows, as once, few or many counts, or as a class when the clone is expanded.

j_call: TRBJ2-1
clone_size: many
d_call: NA
v_call: TRBV20-1
cdr3_aa: CSAIRRDTYGREQFF
cdr3_nt: TGCAGTGCGATCCGCCGGGACACCTACGGCAGGGAGCAGTTCTTC

j_call: TRBJ1-5
clone_size: many
d_call: NA
v_call: TRBV6-1
cdr3_aa: CASSEASGSGYNQPQHF
cdr3_nt: TGTGCCAGCAGTGAAGCTTCGGGATCCGGGTACAATCAGCCCCAGCATTTT

j_call: TRBJ2-7
clone_size: many
d_call: NA
v_call: TRBV6-1
cdr3_aa: CASTGLGKGPYEQYF
cdr3_nt: TGTGCCAGCACGGGGTTAGGGAAAGGCCCCTACGAGCAGTACTTC

j_call: TRBJ1-5
clone_size: many
d_call: TRBD1
v_call: TRBV28
cdr3_aa: CASSGQGLPQPQHF
cdr3_nt: TGTGCCAGCAGCGGACAGGGCTTGCCTCAGCCCCAGCATTTT

j_call: TRBJ2-1
clone_size: many
d_call: TRBD2
v_call: TRBV11-1
cdr3_aa: CASSSHSGRAGNEQFF
cdr3_nt: TGTGCCAGCAGCTCTCATAGCGGGAGGGCCGGAAATGAGCAGTTCTTC

j_call: TRBJ1-2
clone_size: many
d_call: NA
v_call: TRBV10-3
cdr3_aa: CAISETTGNYGYTF
cdr3_nt: TGTGCCATCAGTGAGACCACAGGGAACTATGGCTACACCTTC

j_call: TRBJ1-1
clone_size: many
d_call: NA
v_call: TRBV7-2
cdr3_aa: CASRIDTGQNTEAFF
cdr3_nt: TGTGCCAGCAGAATTGATACGGGACAGAACACTGAAGCTTTCTTT

j_call: TRBJ2-2
clone_size: NA
d_call: NA
v_call: TRBV19
cdr3_aa: CASSRGSISLNTGELFF
cdr3_nt: TGTGCCAGTAGCAGAGGATCGATCAGCCTGAACACCGGGGAGCTGTTTTTT

j_call: TRBJ1-2
clone_size: few
d_call: NA
v_call: TRBV3-1
cdr3_aa: CASSQDSTTNYGYTF
cdr3_nt: TGTGCCAGCAGCCAAGATTCTACAACCAACTATGGCTACACCTTC

j_call: TRBJ2-7
clone_size: many
d_call: NA
v_call: TRBV28
cdr3_aa: CASSLYQGTEQYF
cdr3_nt: TGTGCCAGCAGTTTATACCAGGGGACCGAGCAGTACTTC

j_call: TRBJ1-1
clone_size: NA
d_call: NA
v_call: TRBV2
cdr3_aa: CASSEASPLGAFF
cdr3_nt: TGTGCCAGCAGTGAAGCCAGCCCCCTCGGAGCTTTCTTT

j_call: TRBJ1-2
clone_size: many
d_call: NA
v_call: TRBV28
cdr3_aa: CASRRDSLYGYTF
cdr3_nt: TGTGCCAGCAGACGTGACAGCCTCTATGGCTACACCTTC

j_call: TRBJ2-1
clone_size: many
d_call: NA
v_call: TRBV11-2
cdr3_aa: CASSLVGNNEQF
cdr3_nt: TGTGCCAGCAGCTTAGTAGGCAACAATGAGCAGTTC

j_call: TRBJ1-5
clone_size: many
d_call: TRBD1
v_call: TRBV6-1
cdr3_aa: CASSATGGDQPQHF
cdr3_nt: TGTGCCAGCAGTGCAACAGGGGGGGATCAGCCCCAGCATTTT

j_call: TRBJ2-1
clone_size: many
d_call: NA
v_call: TRBV20-1
cdr3_aa: CSARAEQRTSYNEQFF
cdr3_nt: TGCAGTGCCCGCGCGGAGCAGAGGACCTCCTACAATGAGCAGTTCTTC

j_call: TRBJ2-3
clone_size: few
d_call: TRBD2
v_call: TRBV19
cdr3_aa: CASRALAGGTDTQYF
cdr3_nt: TGTGCCAGTAGGGCATTAGCGGGGGGTACAGATACGCAGTATTTT

j_call: TRBJ2-5
clone_size: many
d_call: NA
v_call: TRBV7-2
cdr3_aa: CASSTSGHRQETQYF
cdr3_nt: TGTGCCAGCAGCACATCTGGACATCGCCAAGAGACCCAGTACTTC

j_call: TRBJ2-2
clone_size: many
d_call: NA
v_call: TRBV2
cdr3_aa: CASSEIRGTGELFF
cdr3_nt: TGTGCCAGCAGTGAAATCCGGGGCACCGGGGAGCTGTTTTTT

j_call: TRBJ1-2
clone_size: NA
d_call: TRBD1
v_call: TRBV28
cdr3_aa: CASSSDRGWNGYTF
cdr3_nt: TGTGCCAGCAGTTCAGACAGGGGGTGGAATGGCTACACCTTC